This TCR beta chain came from a study of blood T cell repertoires in COVID-19. As originally analysed: By means of reference gene primer amplification, nucleated cell counts were estimated. Profiled with immunoSEQ multiplex PCR; TCRdb holds only in-frame clones, not every one. V, J and clone size were drawn from that table, and D and trimming were deduced from the DNA. The sample lists some 71,000 clones, roughly 84% seen once, with approximately 20% in the top ten. The CDR3 runs to 18 residues. CDR1 and CDR2 (germline): LGHNA, YSLEER. The V end lost 4 bases, the J end lost 1 base, and 20 bases lay between the germline ends.

This clonotype was sampled from a woman aged 45-60 years with acute or convalescent COVID-19. The chain combines TRBV4-3 with TRBJ2-4, with D perhaps TRBD2 (6 bases). Sequenced: peripheral blood. This CDR3 reads CASSPGGGGSGAKNIQYF. The DNA of the CDR3 is TGCGCCAGCAGCCCCGGGGGTGGGGGATCAGGGGCCAAAAACATTCAGTACTTC.